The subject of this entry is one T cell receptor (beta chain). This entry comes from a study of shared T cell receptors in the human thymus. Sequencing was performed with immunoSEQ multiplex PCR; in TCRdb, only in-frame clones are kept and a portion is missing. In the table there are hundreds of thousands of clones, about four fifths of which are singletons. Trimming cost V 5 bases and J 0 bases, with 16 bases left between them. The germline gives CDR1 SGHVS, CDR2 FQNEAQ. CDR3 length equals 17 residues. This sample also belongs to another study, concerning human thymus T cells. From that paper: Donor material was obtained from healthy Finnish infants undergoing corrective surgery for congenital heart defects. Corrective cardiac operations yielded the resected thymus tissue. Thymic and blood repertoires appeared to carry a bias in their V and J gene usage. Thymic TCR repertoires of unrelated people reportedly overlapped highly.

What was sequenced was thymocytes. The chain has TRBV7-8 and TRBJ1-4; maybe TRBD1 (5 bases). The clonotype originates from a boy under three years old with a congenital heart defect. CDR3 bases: TGTGCCAGCAGCCCCCTGACAGACCTCGCAACTAATGAAAAACTGTTTTTT. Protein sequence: CASSPLTDLATNEKLFF.